These 20 T cell receptor beta chains originate from one sample sequenced in a study of T cells in Graves' hyperthyroidism and ophthalmopathy. RNA transcripts yielded amplified TCR beta CDR3 regions. HTBI primers drove first-round RT-PCR of the TCR CDR3. In TCRdb, the multiplex PCR reads were re-called with MiXCR into one record per CDR3 protein. The table has some 440,000 distinct CDR3 sequences, 15% to 19% seen once. Sequencing used blood. The receptors were gathered from a woman aged 18-35 years with Graves' hyperthyroidism.

This clonotype has a count of ten or more. The chain links TRBV6-1 to TRBJ2-3; 12 bases agree with TRBD2. V was pared by 5 bases and J by 2 bases, with 8 bases of the junction left unmatched. This CDR3 comprises 17 residues. Germline assignment: CDR1 MNHNS and CDR2 SASEGT. This CDR3 reads CASSPLAGGGNTDTQYF. The CDR3 nucleotides read TGTGCCAGCAGTCCCCTAGCGGGAGGGGGGAACACAGATACGCAGTATTTT.

This clonotype was recorded at least ten times. The chain recombines TRBV10-3 with TRBJ2-2, with TRBD2 matching over 8 bases. Germline V gene sequence: CDR1 ENHRY, CDR2 SYGVKD. The J segment lost 0 bases and the V segment lost 3 bases, leaving 3 bases of the junction unmatched. The CDR3 length is 16 residues. CDR3 sequence reads: CAISDRLASNTGELFF. CDR3 nucleotides: TGTGCCATCAGTGATAGACTAGCGTCGAACACCGGGGAGCTGTTTTTT.

Many counts were recorded for this clonotype. The gene calls are TRBV5-4 and TRBJ2-3; D perhaps matches TRBD1 (6 bases). Germline values: CDR1 SGHNT, CDR2 YYREEE (reference sequence). The CDR3 totals 15 residues. The germline V and J ends were trimmed by 4 bases and 3 bases, with 15 bases remaining between them. The CDR3 DNA follows: TGTGCCAGCAGCGGGGGCGGAGGCGGGACAGATACGCAGTATTTT. It specifies CASSGGGGGTDTQYF.

This clonotype was seen ten or more times. CDR3 nucleotides: TGTGCCAGCACTACAGGGGACTCTGGAAACACCATATATTTT. This sequence encodes CASTTGDSGNTIYF. The chain recombines TRBV6-1 with TRBJ1-3; 7 bases agree with TRBD1. The length of the CDR3 is 14 residues. V was pared by 7 bases and J by 0 bases, with 3 bases of the junction left unmatched. The germline gives CDR1 MNHNS, CDR2 SASEGT.

At least ten counts were recorded for this clonotype. The rearrangement links TRBV29-1 to TRBJ2-5, with D perhaps matching TRBD2 (6 bases). V lost 7 bases, J lost 5 bases, and 11 bases lay in between. CDR3 size: 11 residues. CDR1 is SQVTM and CDR2 is ANQGSEA in the germline V gene. CDR3 sequence: CSAGTQETQYF. The CDR3 region has the DNA TGCAGCGCTGGGACTCAGGAGACCCAGTACTTC.

This clonotype has ten or more counts. The rearrangement joins TRBV28 to TRBJ2-4; TRBD2 might be the D (6 bases). The CDR3 covers 15 residues. V shed 2 bases and J shed 9 bases, with 17 bases lying between them. Germline V gene lookup returns CDR1 MDHEN and CDR2 SYDVKM. The CDR3: CASSLELGGITIQYF. The CDR3 region has the DNA TGTGCCAGCAGTTTAGAACTTGGGGGGATTACCATTCAGTACTTC.

This chain uses TRBV20-1 with TRBJ2-5; 13 bases align to TRBD2. V shed 5 bases and J 2 bases; nucleotides not matched to a gene: 8. The length of the CDR3 is 16 residues. Germline V CDR1 and CDR2: DFQATT, SNEGSKA (reference sequence). CDR3 sequence reads: CSASQLAGGLQETQYF. CDR3 sequence (DNA): TGCAGTGCTTCTCAACTAGCGGGAGGGCTTCAAGAGACCCAGTACTTC.

This clonotype was recorded a few times. This rearrangement joins TRBV19 to TRBJ2-1; 11 positions agree with TRBD2. Germline V CDR1 and CDR2: LNHDA, SQIVND (reference sequence). The CDR3 is 16 amino acids. J was trimmed by 4 bases and V by 7 bases; bases with no gene match: 9. This CDR3 is CASTMDPSGGYNEQFF. The CDR3 DNA is TGTGCCAGTACCATGGATCCTAGCGGGGGGTACAATGAGCAGTTCTTC.

The V call is TRBV5-6, the J call TRBJ1-2; TRBD1 is a possible D gene (6 bases). The length of the CDR3 is 16 residues. The V end lost 0 bases, the J end lost 5 bases, and 17 bases lay between the germline ends. Germline CDR1 reads SGHDT; CDR2 reads YYEEEE. The CDR3 sequence is CASSLARTEGVYGYTF. CDR3 bases: TGTGCCAGCAGCTTGGCGAGGACAGAAGGGGTATATGGCTACACCTTC.

This clonotype turned up a few times. This sequence joins TRBV30 and TRBJ1-6, with D unresolved. This CDR3 spans 14 amino acids. CDR1 GTSNPN and CDR2 SVGIG come from the germline V gene (reference sequence). Trimming took 0 bases from V and 8 from J, leaving 11 bases between them. CDR3 DNA sequence: TGTGCCTGGAGTGTACCGGGGTTTTATTCACCCCTCCACTTT. It is translated as CAWSVPGFYSPLHF.

Only a few counts were recorded for this clonotype. V gene TRBV20-1 combines with J gene TRBJ1-4; D not resolved. The CDR3 is made up of 13 amino acids. CDR1 is DFQATT and CDR2 is SNEGSKA in the germline V gene (reference sequence). V was clipped by 7 bases and J by 7 bases, with 16 bases between them. The CDR3 is CSVAHGAIEKLFF. The CDR3 region has the DNA TGCAGTGTCGCCCACGGCGCGATTGAAAAACTGTTTTTT.

The rearrangement links TRBV5-1 to TRBJ2-3; 9 bases match TRBD2. The CDR3 is 15 residues long. The trim removed 4 bases at V and 2 bases at J, leaving 5 bases unmatched. Germline CDR1 SGHRS, CDR2 YFSETQ. CDR3: CASSHAGGYTDTQYF. The CDR3 DNA reads as TGCGCCAGCAGCCACGCGGGAGGGTACACAGATACGCAGTATTTT.

This clonotype was picked up a small number of times. The V gene is TRBV5-6, the J gene TRBJ2-5; 10 bases map to TRBD1. The length of the CDR3 is 16 residues. V dropped 0 bases and J dropped 5; count of bases not matched to a gene: 7. Per germline, CDR1 SGHDT and CDR2 YYEEEE. The CDR3 is CASSLANRTGGETQYF. Here the CDR3 DNA reads TGTGCCAGCAGCTTGGCCAACCGGACAGGGGGGGAGACCCAGTACTTC.

This clonotype was seen more than once but under ten times. The chain is built from TRBV19 and TRBJ1-2; possible D gene TRBD1, 5 bases. Per germline, CDR1 LNHDA and CDR2 SQIVND (reference sequence). V lost 7 bases and J 8 bases, leaving 20 bases between the germline ends. The CDR3 runs to 14 residues. The CDR3 spells CASTLTGSGRGYTF. In nucleotides, the CDR3 is TGTGCCAGTACCCTCACGGGGTCAGGGCGGGGCTACACCTTC.

The rearrangement links TRBV6-8 to TRBJ1-2, with unresolved D. This CDR3 has 14 amino acids. The V end lost 0 bases, the J end lost 1 base, and 6 bases lay between the germline ends. Germline CDR1 MNHGY, CDR2 SAAAGT. CDR3 DNA sequence: TGTGCCAGCAGTTACTCGGCAGATAACTATGGCTACACCTTC. Translated, it gives CASSYSADNYGYTF.

The V gene is TRBV2, the J gene TRBJ2-7; tentatively, D is TRBD1 (5 bases). CDR3 length equals 15 residues. CDR1 is SNHLY and CDR2 is FYNNEI in the germline V gene. V was trimmed by 3 bases and J by 1 base, leaving 13 bases between them. The CDR3 region is CASSDEPGQSYEQYF. CDR3 DNA sequence: TGTGCCAGCAGTGATGAGCCAGGGCAGTCCTACGAGCAGTACTTC.

This clonotype appeared many times. V gene TRBV20-1 combines with J gene TRBJ1-5, with a weak D call TRBD1 (6 bases). Germline assignment: CDR1 DFQATT and CDR2 SNEGSKA (reference sequence). The V and J ends lost 1 base and 7 bases respectively, with 20 bases between them. This CDR3 is 16 amino acids long. In DNA form, the CDR3 reads TGCAGTGCTAGAGCCATAACGGACAGCCCCGGGCAGCCCCAGCATTTT. This translates into CSARAITDSPGQPQHF.

In its sample, this clonotype was seen many times. The rearrangement joins TRBV7-2 to TRBJ1-1; D remains ambiguous. The germline gives CDR1 SGHTA, CDR2 FQGNSA. V shed 2 bases and J shed 0 bases, with 13 bases lying between them. The length of the CDR3 is 16 residues. As DNA, the CDR3 is TGTGCCAGCAGCTTATCTCCAGGTCGCATGAACACTGAAGCTTTCTTT. Its translation: CASSLSPGRMNTEAFF.

This clonotype was counted a few times. Possible read error: a much larger clone is one base away. The V gene is TRBV11-3, the J gene TRBJ2-3, with D possibly being TRBD1 or TRBD2 (5 bases each). This CDR3 has 12 amino acids. Germline V CDR1 and CDR2: SGHNT, YENEEA. Trimming cost V 3 bases and J 10 bases, with 11 bases left between them. This CDR3 is CASSFGASAQYF. The CDR3 nucleotides read TGTGCCAGCAGCTTCGGGGCTAGTGCGCAGTATTTT.

At least ten counts were recorded for this clonotype. This chain connects TRBV5-1 to TRBJ2-1, with 9 bases matching TRBD2. The CDR3 covers 16 residues. The junction had 9 bases not matched to a gene; V was cut back by 4 bases and J by 4 bases. CDR1 and CDR2 from the germline V gene are SGHRS and YFSETQ. The CDR3, as DNA: TGCGCCAGCAGCCCGGTTGCTAGCGGGGCTTACAATGAGCAGTTCTTC. Its protein is CASSPVASGAYNEQFF.